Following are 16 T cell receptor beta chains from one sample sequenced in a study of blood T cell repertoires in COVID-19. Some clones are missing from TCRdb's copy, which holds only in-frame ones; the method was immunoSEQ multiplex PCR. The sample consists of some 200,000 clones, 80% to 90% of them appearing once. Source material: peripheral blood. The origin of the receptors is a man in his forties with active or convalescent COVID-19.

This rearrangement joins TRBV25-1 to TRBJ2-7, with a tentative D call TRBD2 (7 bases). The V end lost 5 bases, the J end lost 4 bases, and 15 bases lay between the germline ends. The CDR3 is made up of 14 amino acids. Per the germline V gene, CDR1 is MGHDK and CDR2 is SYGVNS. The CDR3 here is CASSPGGSYYEQYF. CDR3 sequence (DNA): TGTGCCAGCAGTCCGGGGGGCAGCTATTACGAGCAGTACTTC.

CDR3 in amino acids: CASSVDQGGSPLHF. The CDR3, as DNA: TGTGCCAGCAGCGTAGACCAGGGCGGATCACCCCTCCACTTT. V and J are TRBV9 and TRBJ1-6, with D tentatively TRBD1 (5 bases). Germline V lookup: CDR1 SGDLS, CDR2 YYNGEE. V lost 0 bases to trimming and J lost 10 bases, with 11 bases between them. This CDR3 has 14 amino acids.

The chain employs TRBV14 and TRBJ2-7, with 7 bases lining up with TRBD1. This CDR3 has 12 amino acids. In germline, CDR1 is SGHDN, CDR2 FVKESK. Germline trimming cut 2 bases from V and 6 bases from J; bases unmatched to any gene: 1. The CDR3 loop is CASSQTGVEQYF. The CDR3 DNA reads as TGTGCCAGCAGCCAAACAGGGGTCGAGCAGTACTTC.

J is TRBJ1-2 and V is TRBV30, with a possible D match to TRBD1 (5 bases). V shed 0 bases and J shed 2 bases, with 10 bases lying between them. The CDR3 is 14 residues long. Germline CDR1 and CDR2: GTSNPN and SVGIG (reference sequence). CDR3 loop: CAWSVQVGNYGYTF. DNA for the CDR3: TGTGCCTGGAGTGTACAGGTGGGAAACTATGGCTACACCTTC.

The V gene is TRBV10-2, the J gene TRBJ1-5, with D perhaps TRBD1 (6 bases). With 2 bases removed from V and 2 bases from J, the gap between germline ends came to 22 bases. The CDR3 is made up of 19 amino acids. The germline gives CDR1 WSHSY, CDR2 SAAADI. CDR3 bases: TGCGCCAGCAGTGAGGAAGGGTACTTTGGGGGCGAGGGCAATCAGCCCCAGCATTTT. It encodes CASSEEGYFGGEGNQPQHF.

CDR3: CASSVGAGGESPLHF. The CDR3 coding sequence is TGTGCCAGCAGCGTAGGGGCAGGGGGCGAATCACCCCTCCACTTT. V gene TRBV9 combines with J gene TRBJ1-6; 8 nucleotides agree with TRBD1. The CDR3 totals 15 residues. Germline V gives CDR1 SGDLS, CDR2 YYNGEE. The V segment lost 0 bases and the J segment 10 bases; nucleotides outside the gene matches: 6.

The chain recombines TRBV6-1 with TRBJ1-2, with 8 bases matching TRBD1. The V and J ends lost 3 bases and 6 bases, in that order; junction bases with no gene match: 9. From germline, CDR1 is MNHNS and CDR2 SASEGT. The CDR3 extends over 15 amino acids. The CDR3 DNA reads TGTGCCAGCAGTGACCTGAGACAGGGGAAGAATGGCTACACCTTC. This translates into CASSDLRQGKNGYTF.

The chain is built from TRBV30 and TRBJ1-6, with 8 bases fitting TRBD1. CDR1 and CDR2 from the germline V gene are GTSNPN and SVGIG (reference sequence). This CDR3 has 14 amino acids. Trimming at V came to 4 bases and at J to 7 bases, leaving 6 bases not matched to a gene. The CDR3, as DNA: TGTGCCTGGACACCGGGACAGGCGAATTCACCCCTCCACTTT. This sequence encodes CAWTPGQANSPLHF.

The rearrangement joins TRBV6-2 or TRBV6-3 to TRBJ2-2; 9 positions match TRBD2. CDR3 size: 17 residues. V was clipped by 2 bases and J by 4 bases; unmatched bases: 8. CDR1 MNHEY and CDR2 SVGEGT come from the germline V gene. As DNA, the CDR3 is TGTGCCAGCAGTTACCGCCGGCTAGCGGGGAGCACCGGGGAGCTGTTTTTT. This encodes CASSYRRLAGSTGELFF.

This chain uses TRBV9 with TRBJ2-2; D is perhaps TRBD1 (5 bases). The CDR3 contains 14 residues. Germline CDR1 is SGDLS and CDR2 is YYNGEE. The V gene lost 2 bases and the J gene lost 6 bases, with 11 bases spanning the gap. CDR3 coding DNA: TGTGCCAGCAGCGTCCCAGGGTTCCCCGGGGAGCTGTTTTTT. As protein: CASSVPGFPGELFF.

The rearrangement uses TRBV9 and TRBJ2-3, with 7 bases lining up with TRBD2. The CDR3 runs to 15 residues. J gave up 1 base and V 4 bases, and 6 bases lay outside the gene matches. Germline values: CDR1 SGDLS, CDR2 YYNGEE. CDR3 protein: CASSPLGGGTDTQYF. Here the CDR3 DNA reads TGTGCCAGCAGCCCTCTGGGAGGGGGCACAGATACGCAGTATTTT.

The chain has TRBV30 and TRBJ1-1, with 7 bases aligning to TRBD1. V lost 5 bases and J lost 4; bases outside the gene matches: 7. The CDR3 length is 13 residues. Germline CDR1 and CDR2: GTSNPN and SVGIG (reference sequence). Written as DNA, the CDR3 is TGTGCCTGGGACAGGGATGCAGTCACTGAAGCTTTCTTT. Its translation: CAWDRDAVTEAFF.

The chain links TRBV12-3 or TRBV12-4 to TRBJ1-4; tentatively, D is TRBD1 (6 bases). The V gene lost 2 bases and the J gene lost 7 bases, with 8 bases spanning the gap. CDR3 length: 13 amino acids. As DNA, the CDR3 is TGTGCCAGCAGTTTAAGCAGGGGTGAAAAACTGTTTTTT. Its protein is CASSLSRGEKLFF.

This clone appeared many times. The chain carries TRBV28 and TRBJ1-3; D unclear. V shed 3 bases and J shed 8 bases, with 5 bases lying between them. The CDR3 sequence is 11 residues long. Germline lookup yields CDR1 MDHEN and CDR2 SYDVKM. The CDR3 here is CASSLRDTIYF. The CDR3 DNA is TGTGCCAGCAGTTTGCGAGACACCATATATTTT.

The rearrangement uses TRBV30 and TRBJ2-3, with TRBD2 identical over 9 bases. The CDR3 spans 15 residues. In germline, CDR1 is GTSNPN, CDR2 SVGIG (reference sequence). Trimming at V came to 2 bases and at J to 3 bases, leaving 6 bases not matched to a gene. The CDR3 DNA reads TGTGCCTGGAGTCGGCTAGCGGGACAAACAGATACGCAGTATTTT. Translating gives CAWSRLAGQTDTQYF.

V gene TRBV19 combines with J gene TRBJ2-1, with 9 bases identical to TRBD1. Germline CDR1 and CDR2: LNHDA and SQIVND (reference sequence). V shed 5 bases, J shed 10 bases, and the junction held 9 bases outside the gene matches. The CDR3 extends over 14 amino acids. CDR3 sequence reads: CASSPRDRVREQFF. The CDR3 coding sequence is TGTGCCAGTAGTCCCCGGGACAGGGTCAGGGAGCAGTTCTTC.